This TCR beta chain was observed in a study of blood T cell repertoires in COVID-19 (TCRdb year 2020). Study-wide context: Samples from collaborators originated in the United States, Italy and Spain and spanned both the acute and convalescent phases of COVID-19. The repertoires were released in a freely available public database meant as a resource for research on the immune response to SARS-CoV-2. HLA class I and class II types, where available, came from metadata supplied by the sample provider rather than from assay-based typing. Samples came from the ongoing ImmuneRACE study (first 160 participants) plus 1,254 subjects from 6 global collaborators. Nearly every sample came with metadata listing a de-identified subject ID, COVID-19 status, age in years and sex. The material from the prospective study consisted of cDNA or gDNA derived from T cells, B-cell-depleted T cells, or PBMCs. Deeply sampled blood TCRbeta repertoires from subjects exposed to, actively infected with, or recovered from COVID-19 were included in the dataset.

This clone was observed a single time. Its antigen remains undetermined. There are no base qualities to consult, and no much larger clone falls within one base. CDR1 is given as MDHEN and CDR2 as SYDVKM, both from the germline V gene. Trimming leaves V shorter by 2 bases and J shorter by 8 bases, with the junction holding 9 bases beyond the gene matches. The cysteine opens and the phenylalanine closes a CDR3 of 15 amino acids. Left in the record is the CDR3 DNA by itself, 45 bases read in frame from the first base. The immunoSEQ Assay, a bias-controlled multiplex PCR, was used to amplify TCRbeta CDR3 regions from genomic DNA. Per the source publication's procedure: Within the assay, amplification of reference gene primers was used to estimate how many nucleated cells each sample contained. To quantify the absolute abundance of each unique TCRbeta CDR3 rearrangement, sequence reads were collapsed and filtered. For each sample, productive Simpson clonality was calculated as the square root of Simpson's diversity index across productive rearrangements. The immuneACCESS repertoire file appears here via TCRdb, limited to in-frame rearrangements. These files lack a portion of the clones; in checked studies, under half of the deficit traces to unresolved V genes, and the cause of the others is not known. V, J and clone size are those of that table, while D and trimming were read from the DNA. For this sample there are around 180,000 clones; roughly 89% appear just once. The ten largest clones represent under 3% of the sample.

Overall results and qualifications from the work: The amount of clinical and demographic metadata varied by source and participant and was provided uncurated.

Participants in the prospective study were aged 18 to 89 years, lived in 24 United States geographic areas, and enrolled through a virtual design. In the prospective study, cohorts were assigned on the basis of participant-reported clinical history obtained from a screening survey and a study questionnaire. In the prospective study, whole blood, serum and a nasopharyngeal or oropharyngeal swab were collected from each participant by mobile phlebotomists. Participants in the prospective study had the option to provide additional blood draws and questionnaires over a 2-month period. Before DNA extraction, prospective study blood samples were shipped either frozen or at room temperature.

The origin of this receptor is a woman between 40 and 50 years old with acute COVID-19. The V and J genes are TRBV28 and TRBJ2-7; 10 of the junction bases match TRBD2. The sequenced material came from PBMCs or T cells enriched from blood (not recorded which). The bases are TGTGCCAGCAGTTTAGGCCTAGCGGGGGAAGGCAAGCAGTACTTC. Translated, this is CASSLGLAGEGKQYF.